Listed below are T cell receptor beta chains from one sample, sequenced in a study of blood T cell repertoires in COVID-19. Profiling relied on immunoSEQ multiplex PCR, and the TCRdb table lists in-frame clones only, not all of them. The table includes 65,000 to 90,000 clones, around 90% detected once. The sample taken for sequencing was peripheral blood. These receptors originate from a woman aged 50 to 60 with active or convalescent COVID-19. The CDR3 runs from the conserved cysteine through the conserved F or W. A D gene is named only where the DNA matches it firmly. Not all rows give a size; the values are once, few, many and, for expanded clones, a class.

TRBD1	TRBV5-6	-	TRBJ2-3	TGTGCCAGCAGCCTACAAGGGGGAGTGACAGGGCGGAATACGCAGTATTTT	CASSLQGGVTGRNTQYF
-	TRBV9	-	TRBJ1-1	TGTGCCAGCAGCGTAGGGGCAGAGGGGAACACTGAAGCTTTCTTT	CASSVGAEGNTEAFF
-	TRBV11-2	-	TRBJ2-3	TGTGCCAGCAGCTTAGAGCGGGGGCCGGGCACAGATACGCAGTATTTT	CASSLERGPGTDTQYF
-	TRBV6-2/TRBV6-3	-	TRBJ1-5	TGTGCCAGCAGCTTATCCGGGGTTAGCAATCAGCCCCAGCATTTT	CASSLSGVSNQPQHF
-	TRBV21-1	-	TRBJ1-4	TGTGCCAGCAGCAAAGGCAGGGGGACCCCTAATGAAAAACTGTTTTTT	CASSKGRGTPNEKLFF
-	TRBV9	few	TRBJ2-3	TGTGCCAGCAGCGTAGCTTACACAGATACGCAGTATTTT	CASSVAYTDTQYF
-	TRBV18	-	TRBJ1-1	TGTGCCAGCTCACCAGCAGGCACTGAAGCTTTCTTT	CASSPAGTEAFF
-	TRBV5-5	-	TRBJ2-3	TGTGCCAGCAGCTTGCAGCTAGCACAGAGCACAGATACGCAGTATTTT	CASSLQLAQSTDTQYF
-	TRBV6-2/TRBV6-3	-	TRBJ1-1	TGTGCCAGCAGTTCTCGACAGACGGTCGCTGAAGCTTTCTTT	CASSSRQTVAEAFF
-	TRBV5-6	-	TRBJ2-7	TGTGCCAGCAGCTCAATGGGTCAGGAACAGTACTTC	CASSSMGQEQYF
TRBD2	TRBV7-2	few	TRBJ2-3	TGTGCCAGCACCCTTAGGATGGGACTAACTCTAGATACGCAGTATTTT	CASTLRMGLTLDTQYF